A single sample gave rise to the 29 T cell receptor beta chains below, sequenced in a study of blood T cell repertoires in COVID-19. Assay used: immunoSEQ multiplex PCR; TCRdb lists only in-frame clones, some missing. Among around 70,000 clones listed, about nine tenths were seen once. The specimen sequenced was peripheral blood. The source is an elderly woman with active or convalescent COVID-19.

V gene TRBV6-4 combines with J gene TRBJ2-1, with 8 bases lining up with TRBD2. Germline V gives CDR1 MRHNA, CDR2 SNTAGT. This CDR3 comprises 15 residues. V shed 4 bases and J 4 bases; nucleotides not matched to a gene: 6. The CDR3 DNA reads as TGTGCCAGCAGTGTGGAGACTAGCGAATACAATGAGCAGTTCTTC. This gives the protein CASSVETSEYNEQFF.

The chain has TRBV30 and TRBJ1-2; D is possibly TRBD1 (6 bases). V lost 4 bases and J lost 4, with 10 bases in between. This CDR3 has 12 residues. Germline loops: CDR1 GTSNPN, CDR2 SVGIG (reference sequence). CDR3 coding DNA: TGTGCCTGGACGGGGGGGCTCTATGGCTACACCTTC. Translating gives CAWTGGLYGYTF. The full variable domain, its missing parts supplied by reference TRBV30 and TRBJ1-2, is SQTIHQWPATLVQPVGSPLSLECTVEGTSNPNLYWYRQAAGRGLQLLFYSVGIGQISSEVPQNLSASRPQDRQFILSSKKLLLSDSGFYLCAWTGGLYGYTFGSGTRLTVV.

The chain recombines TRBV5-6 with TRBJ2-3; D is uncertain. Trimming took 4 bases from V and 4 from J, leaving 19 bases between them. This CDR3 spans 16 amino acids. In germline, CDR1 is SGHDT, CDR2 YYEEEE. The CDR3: CASSPLGSLGADTQYF. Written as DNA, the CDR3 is TGTGCCAGCAGCCCGTTGGGTAGCCTCGGAGCAGATACGCAGTATTTT.

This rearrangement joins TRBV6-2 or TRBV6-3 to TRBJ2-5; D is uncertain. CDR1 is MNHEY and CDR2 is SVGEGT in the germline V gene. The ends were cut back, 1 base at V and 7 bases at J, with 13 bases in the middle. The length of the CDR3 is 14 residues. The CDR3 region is CASSYFSFPGTQYF. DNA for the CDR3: TGTGCCAGCAGTTACTTCTCTTTCCCCGGGACCCAGTACTTC.

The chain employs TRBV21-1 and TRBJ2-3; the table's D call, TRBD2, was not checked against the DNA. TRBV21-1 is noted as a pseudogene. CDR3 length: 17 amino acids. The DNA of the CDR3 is TGTGCCAGCAGCAAACCAACCCAGGAGGCTAGCACAGATACGCAGTATTTT. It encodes CASSKPTQEASTDTQYF.

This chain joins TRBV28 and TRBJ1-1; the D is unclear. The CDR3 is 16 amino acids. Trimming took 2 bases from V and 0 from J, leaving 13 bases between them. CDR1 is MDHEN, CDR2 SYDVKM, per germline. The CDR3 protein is CASSLVSFVMNTEAFF. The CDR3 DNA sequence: TGTGCCAGCAGTTTAGTCAGTTTCGTAATGAACACTGAAGCTTTCTTT.

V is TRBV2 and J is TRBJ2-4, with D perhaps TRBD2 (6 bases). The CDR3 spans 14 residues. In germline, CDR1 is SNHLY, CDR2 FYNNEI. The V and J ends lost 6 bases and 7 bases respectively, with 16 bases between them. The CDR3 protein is CASRLSTGRNIQYF. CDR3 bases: TGTGCCAGCAGACTTTCCACGGGGAGGAACATTCAGTACTTC.

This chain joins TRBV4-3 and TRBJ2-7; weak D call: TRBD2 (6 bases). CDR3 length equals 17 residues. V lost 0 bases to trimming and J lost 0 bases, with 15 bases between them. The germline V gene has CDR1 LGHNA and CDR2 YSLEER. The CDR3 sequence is CASSQEVIRDSSYEQYF. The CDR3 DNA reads TGCGCCAGCAGCCAAGAGGTGATCAGGGACTCCTCCTACGAGCAGTACTTC.

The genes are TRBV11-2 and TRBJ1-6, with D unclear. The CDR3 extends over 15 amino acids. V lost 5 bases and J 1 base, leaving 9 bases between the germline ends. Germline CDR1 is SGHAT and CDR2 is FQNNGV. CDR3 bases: TGTGCCAGCAGCAGCACGGGATCCTATAATTCACCCCTCCACTTT. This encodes CASSSTGSYNSPLHF.

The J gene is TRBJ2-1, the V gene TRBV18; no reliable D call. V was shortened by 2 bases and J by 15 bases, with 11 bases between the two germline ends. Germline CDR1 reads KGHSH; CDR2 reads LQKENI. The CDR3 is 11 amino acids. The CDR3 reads CASSPGLFPFF. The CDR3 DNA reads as TGTGCCAGCTCACCAGGGCTTTTTCCGTTCTTC. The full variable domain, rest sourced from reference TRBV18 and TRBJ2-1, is NAGVMQNPRHLVRRRGQEARLRCSPMKGHSHVYWYRQLPEEGLKFMVYLQKENIIDESGMPKERFSAEFPKEGPSILRIQQVVRGDSAAYFCASSPGLFPFFGPGTRLTVL.

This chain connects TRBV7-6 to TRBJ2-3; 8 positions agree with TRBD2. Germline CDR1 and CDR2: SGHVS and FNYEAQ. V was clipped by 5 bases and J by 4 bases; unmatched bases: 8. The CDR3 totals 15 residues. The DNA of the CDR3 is TGTGCCAGCAGCCCCTGGCTAGCGGGTCCAGATACGCAGTATTTT. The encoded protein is CASSPWLAGPDTQYF. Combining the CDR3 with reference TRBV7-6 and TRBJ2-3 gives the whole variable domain GAGVSQSPRYKVTKRGQDVALRCDPISGHVSLYWYRQALGQGPEFLTYFNYEAQQDKSGLPNDRFSAERPEGSISTLTIQRTEQRDSAMYRCASSPWLAGPDTQYFGPGTRLTVL.

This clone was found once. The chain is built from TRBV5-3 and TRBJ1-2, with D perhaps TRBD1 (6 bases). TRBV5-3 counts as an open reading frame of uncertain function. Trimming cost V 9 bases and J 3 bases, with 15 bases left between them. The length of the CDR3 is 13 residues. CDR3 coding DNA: TGTGCCATTCCGCGTCGGACAGACTATGGCTACACCTTC. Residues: CAIPRRTDYGYTF.

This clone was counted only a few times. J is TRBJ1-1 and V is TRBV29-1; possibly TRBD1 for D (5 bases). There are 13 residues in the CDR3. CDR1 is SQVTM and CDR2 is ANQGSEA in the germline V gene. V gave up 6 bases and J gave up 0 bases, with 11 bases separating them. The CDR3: CSVARDLNTEAFF. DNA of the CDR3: TGCAGCGTCGCACGGGACTTGAACACTGAAGCTTTCTTT.

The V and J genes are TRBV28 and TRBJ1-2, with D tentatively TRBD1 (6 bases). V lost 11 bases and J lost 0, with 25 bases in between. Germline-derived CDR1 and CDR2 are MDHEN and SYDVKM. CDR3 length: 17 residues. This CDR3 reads CAVWGQTSANPNYGYTF. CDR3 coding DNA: TGTGCCGTATGGGGACAAACTAGCGCGAACCCTAACTATGGCTACACCTTC.

The CDR3 loop is CASSPPGQGSSGELFF. The CDR3 region has the DNA TGTGCCAGCAGCCCTCCGGGACAGGGATCCAGCGGGGAGCTGTTTTTT. The genes are TRBV5-4 and TRBJ2-2; 9 nucleotides agree with TRBD1. The length of the CDR3 is 16 residues. After removal of 4 bases from V and 7 bases from J, the junction contained 11 bases not matched to a gene. Germline V CDR1 and CDR2: SGHNT, YYREEE (reference sequence).

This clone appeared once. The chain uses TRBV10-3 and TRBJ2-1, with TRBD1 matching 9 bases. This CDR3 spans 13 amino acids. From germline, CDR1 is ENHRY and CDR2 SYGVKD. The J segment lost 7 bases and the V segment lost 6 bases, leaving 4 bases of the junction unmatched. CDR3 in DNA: TGTGCCATCAGCAGGACAGGGGTAAATGAGCAGTTCTTC. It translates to CAISRTGVNEQFF.

The CDR3 here is CASSSGLAGRSTDTQYF. The DNA for the CDR3 is TGTGCCAGCAGCTCGGGACTAGCGGGACGAAGCACAGATACGCAGTATTTT. V usage is TRBV9 and J usage is TRBJ2-3, with 13 positions matching TRBD2. Germline V gene lookup returns CDR1 SGDLS and CDR2 YYNGEE. V shed 4 bases, J shed 0 bases, and the junction held 5 bases outside the gene matches. The CDR3 spans 17 residues.

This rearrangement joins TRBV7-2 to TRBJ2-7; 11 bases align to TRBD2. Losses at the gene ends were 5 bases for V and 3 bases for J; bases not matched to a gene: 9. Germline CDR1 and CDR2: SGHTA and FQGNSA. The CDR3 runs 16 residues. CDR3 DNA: TGTGCCAGCAGCCCACTAGCGGGGGTTTATGGCTACGAGCAGTACTTC. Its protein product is CASSPLAGVYGYEQYF.

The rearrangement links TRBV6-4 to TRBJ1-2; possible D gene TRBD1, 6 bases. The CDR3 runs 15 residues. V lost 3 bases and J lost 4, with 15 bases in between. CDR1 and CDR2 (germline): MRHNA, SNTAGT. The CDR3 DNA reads TGTGCCAGCAGTGAGGGGGCAGGGTTTTCCTATGGCTACACCTTC. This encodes CASSEGAGFSYGYTF.

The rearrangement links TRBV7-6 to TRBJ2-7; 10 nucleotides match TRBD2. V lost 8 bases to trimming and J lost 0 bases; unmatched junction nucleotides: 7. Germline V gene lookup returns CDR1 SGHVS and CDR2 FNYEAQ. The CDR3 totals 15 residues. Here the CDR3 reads CASARGLADSYEQYF. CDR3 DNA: TGTGCCAGCGCGAGAGGACTAGCGGACTCCTACGAGCAGTACTTC.

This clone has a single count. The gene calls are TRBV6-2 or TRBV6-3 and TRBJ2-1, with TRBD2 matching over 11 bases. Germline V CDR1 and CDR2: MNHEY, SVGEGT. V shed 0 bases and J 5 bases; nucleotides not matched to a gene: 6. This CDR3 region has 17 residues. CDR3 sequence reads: CASSYSLAGGFHNEQFF. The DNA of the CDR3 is TGTGCCAGCAGTTACTCTTTAGCGGGGGGGTTCCACAATGAGCAGTTCTTC.

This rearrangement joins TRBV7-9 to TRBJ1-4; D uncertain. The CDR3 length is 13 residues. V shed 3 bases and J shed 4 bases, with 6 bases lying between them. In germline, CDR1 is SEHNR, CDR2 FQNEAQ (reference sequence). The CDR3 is CASSFLLNEKLFF. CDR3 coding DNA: TGTGCCAGCAGCTTCCTCCTTAATGAAAAACTGTTTTTT.

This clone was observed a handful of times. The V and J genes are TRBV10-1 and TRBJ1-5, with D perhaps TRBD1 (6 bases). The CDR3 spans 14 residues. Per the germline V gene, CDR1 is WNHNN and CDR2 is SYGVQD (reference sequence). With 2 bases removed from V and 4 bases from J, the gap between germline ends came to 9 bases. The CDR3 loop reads CASSEGQRNQPQHF. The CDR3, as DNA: TGCGCCAGCAGTGAGGGACAGAGGAATCAGCCCCAGCATTTT.

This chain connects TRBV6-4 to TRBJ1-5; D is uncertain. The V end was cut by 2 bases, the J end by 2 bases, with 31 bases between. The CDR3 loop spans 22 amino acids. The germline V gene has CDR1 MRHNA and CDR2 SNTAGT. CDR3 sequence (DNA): TGTGCCAGCAGTGACAAGGGAGTTAATCCCCTGCTCCCTGGTTTAGGCAATCAGCCCCAGCATTTT. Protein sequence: CASSDKGVNPLLPGLGNQPQHF.

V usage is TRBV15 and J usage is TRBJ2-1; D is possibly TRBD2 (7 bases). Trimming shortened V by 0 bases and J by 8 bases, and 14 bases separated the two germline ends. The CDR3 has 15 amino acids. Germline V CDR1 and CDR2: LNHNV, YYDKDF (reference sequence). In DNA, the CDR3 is TGTGCCACCAGCAGAGAAGGCAGGGGAGGGGATGAGCAGTTCTTC. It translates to CATSREGRGGDEQFF.

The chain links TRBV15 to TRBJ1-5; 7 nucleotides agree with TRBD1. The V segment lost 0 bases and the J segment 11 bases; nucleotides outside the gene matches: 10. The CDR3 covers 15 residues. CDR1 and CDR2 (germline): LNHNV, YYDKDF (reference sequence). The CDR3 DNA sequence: TGTGCCACCAGCAGAGATCGAGAAACAGGGGAGGCCCAGCATTTT. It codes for CATSRDRETGEAQHF.

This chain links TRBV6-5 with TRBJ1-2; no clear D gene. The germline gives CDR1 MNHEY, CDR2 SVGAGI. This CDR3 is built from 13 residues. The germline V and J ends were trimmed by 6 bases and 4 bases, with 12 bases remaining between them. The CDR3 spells CASSRGEVYGYTF. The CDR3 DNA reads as TGTGCCAGCAGCCGGGGAGAAGTCTATGGCTACACCTTC.

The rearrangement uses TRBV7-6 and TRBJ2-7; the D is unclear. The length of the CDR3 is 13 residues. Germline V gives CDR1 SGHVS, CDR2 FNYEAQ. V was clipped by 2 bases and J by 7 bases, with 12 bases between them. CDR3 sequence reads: CASSLREADEQYF. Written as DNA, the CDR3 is TGTGCCAGCAGCTTAAGAGAGGCGGATGAGCAGTACTTC.

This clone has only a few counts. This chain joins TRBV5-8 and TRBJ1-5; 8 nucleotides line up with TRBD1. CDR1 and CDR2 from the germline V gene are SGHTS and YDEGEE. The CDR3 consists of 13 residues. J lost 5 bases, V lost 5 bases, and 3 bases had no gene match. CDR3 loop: CASSDRGHQPQHF. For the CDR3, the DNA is TGTGCCAGCAGTGACAGGGGTCATCAGCCCCAGCATTTT.